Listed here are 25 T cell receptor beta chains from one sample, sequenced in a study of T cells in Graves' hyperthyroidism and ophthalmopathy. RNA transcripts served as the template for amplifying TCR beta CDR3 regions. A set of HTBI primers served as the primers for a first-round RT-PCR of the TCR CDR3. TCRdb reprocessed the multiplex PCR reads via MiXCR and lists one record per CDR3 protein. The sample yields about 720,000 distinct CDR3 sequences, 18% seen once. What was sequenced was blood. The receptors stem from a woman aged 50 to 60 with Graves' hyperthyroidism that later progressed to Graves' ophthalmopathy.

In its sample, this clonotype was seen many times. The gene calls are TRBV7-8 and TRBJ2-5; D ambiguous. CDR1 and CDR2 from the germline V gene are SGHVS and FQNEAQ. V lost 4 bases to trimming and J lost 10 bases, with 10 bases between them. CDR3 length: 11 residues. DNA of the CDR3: TGTGCCAGCAGCTCTCAGGTGGACCAGTACTTC. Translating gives CASSSQVDQYF.

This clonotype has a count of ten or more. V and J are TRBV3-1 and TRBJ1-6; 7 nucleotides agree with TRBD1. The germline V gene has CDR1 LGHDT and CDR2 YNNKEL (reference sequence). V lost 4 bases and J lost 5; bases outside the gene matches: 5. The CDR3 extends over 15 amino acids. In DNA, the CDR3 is TGTGCCAGCAGCCCGCAAGGACAGGATAATTCACCCCTCCACTTT. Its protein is CASSPQGQDNSPLHF.

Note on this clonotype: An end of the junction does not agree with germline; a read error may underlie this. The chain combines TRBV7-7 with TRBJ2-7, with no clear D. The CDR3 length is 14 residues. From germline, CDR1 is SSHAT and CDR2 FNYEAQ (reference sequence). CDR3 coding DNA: TGTGCTAGCAGCTTCCGGGTCATCGGATGGGAGCAGTACTTC. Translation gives CASSFRVIGWEQYF.

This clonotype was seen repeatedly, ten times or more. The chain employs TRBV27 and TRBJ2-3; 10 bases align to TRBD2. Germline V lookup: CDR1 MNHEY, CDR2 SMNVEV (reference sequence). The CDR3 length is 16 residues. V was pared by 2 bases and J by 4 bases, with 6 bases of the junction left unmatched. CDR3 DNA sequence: TGTGCCAGCAGTTTACTAGCGGGGGCTGCGGCAGATACGCAGTATTTT. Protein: CASSLLAGAAADTQYF.

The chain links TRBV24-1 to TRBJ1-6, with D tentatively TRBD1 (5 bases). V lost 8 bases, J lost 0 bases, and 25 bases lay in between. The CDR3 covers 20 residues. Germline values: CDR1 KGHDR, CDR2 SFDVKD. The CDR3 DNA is TGTGCCACCATTTGCGGGTCCAGGGAACCCCTCAGCTCCTATAATTCACCCCTCCACTTT. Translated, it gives CATICGSREPLSSYNSPLHF.

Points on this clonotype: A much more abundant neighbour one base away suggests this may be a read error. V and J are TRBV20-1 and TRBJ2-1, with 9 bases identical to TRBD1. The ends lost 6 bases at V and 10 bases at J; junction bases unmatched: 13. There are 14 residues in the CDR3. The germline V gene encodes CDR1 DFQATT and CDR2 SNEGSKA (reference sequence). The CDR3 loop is CSAPSRDRVREQFF. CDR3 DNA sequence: TGCAGTGCCCCGTCCCGGGACAGGGTGAGGGAGCAGTTCTTC.

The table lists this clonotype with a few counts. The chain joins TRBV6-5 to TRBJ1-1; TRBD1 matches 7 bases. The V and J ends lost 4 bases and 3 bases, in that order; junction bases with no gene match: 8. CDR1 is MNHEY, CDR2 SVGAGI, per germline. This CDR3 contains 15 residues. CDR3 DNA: TGTGCCAGCAGTTCCCTGGGACAGATGGACACTGAAGCTTTCTTT. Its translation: CASSSLGQMDTEAFF.

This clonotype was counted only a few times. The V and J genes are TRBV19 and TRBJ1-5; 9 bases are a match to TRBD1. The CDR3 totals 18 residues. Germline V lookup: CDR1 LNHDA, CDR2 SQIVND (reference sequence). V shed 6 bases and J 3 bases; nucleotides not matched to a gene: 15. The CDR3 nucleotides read TGTGCCAGTAGCAACTTTGGGACAGGGCGATTTCCCAATCAGCCCCAGCATTTT. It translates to CASSNFGTGRFPNQPQHF.

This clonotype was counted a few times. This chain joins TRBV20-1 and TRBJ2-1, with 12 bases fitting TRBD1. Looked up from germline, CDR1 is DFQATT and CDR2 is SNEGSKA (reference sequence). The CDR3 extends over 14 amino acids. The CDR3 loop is CTLKPGQGANEQFF. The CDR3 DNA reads TGCACCCTCAAACCGGGACAGGGGGCAAATGAGCAGTTCTTC.

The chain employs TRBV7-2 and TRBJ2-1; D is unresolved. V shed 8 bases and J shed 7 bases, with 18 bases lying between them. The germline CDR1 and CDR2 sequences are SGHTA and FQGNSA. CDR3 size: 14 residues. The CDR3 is CASAFSAGYNEQFF. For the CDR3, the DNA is TGTGCCAGCGCTTTTTCTGCCGGGTATAATGAGCAGTTCTTC.

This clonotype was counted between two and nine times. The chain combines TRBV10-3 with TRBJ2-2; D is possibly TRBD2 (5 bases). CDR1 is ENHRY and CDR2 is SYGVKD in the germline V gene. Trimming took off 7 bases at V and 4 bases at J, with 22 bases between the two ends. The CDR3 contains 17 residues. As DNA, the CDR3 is TGTGCCATCACTAGCTCCGAGGGTGGCATAGGCACCGGGGAGCTGTTTTTT. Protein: CAITSSEGGIGTGELFF.

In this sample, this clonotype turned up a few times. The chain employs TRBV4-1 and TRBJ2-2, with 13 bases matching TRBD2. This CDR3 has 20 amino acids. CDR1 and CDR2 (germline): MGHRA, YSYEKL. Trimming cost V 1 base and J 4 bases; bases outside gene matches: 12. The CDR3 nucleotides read TGCGCCAGCAGCCAAGCCCGCGTTCTTCGACTAGCGGGGGGCACCGGGGAGCTGTTTTTT. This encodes CASSQARVLRLAGGTGELFF.

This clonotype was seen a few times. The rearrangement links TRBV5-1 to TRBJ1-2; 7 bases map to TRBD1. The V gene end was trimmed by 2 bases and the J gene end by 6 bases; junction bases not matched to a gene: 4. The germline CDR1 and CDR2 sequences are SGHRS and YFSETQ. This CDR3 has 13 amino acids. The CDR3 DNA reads TGCGCCAGCAGCTTACAGGGGAATGATGGCTACACCTTC. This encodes CASSLQGNDGYTF.

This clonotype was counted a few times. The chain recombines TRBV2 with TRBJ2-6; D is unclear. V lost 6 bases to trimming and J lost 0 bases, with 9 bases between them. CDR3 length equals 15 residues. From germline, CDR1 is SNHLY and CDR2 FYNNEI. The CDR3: CASSRRYSGANVLTF. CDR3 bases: TGTGCCAGCAGCCGACGATACTCTGGGGCCAACGTCCTGACTTTC.

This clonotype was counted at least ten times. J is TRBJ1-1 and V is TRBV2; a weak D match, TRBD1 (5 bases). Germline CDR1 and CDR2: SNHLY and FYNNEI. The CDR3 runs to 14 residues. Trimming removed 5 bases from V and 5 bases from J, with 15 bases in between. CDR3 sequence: CASSYVAEGTEAFF. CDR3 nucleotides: TGTGCCAGCAGTTATGTGGCCGAGGGGACTGAAGCTTTCTTT.

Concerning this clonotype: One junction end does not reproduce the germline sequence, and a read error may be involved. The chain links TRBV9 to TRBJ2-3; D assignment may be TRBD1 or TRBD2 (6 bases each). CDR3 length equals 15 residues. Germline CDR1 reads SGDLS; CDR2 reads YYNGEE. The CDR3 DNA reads TGTGCCAGCAGCAGGGGGGTGTGGGGAACAGAAACGCAGTATTTT. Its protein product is CASSRGVWGTETQYF.

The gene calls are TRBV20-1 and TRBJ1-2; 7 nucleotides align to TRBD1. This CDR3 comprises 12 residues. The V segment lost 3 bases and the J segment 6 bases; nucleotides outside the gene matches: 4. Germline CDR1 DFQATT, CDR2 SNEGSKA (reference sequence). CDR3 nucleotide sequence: TGCAGTGCTAGCTGGCAGGGGGATGGCTACACCTTC. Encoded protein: CSASWQGDGYTF.

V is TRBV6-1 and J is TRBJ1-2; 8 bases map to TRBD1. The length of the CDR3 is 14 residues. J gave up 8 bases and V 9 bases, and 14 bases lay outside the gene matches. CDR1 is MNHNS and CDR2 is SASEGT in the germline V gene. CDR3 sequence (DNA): TGTGCCAGTCTCCTTGACAGGGGATCAGGCGGCTACACCTTC. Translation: CASLLDRGSGGYTF.

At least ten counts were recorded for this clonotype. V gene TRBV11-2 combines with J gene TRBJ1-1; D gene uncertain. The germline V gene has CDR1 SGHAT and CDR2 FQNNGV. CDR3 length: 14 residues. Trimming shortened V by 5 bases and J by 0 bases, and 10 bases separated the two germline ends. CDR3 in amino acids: CASSLIGMNTEAFF. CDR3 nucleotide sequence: TGTGCCAGCAGCCTGATAGGGATGAACACTGAAGCTTTCTTT.

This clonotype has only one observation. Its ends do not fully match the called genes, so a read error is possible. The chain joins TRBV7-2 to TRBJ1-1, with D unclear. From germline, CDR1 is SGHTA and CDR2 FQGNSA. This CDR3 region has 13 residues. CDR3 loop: CGSSLRGDTEAFF. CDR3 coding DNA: TGTGGCAGCAGCTTACGCGGGGACACTGAAGCTTTCTTT.

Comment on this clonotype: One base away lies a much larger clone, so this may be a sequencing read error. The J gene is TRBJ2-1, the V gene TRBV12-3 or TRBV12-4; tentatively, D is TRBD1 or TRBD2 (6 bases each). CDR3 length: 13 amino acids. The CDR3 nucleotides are TGTGCCAGCAGCCGGGGGCGGTACAATGAGCAGTCCTTC. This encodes CASSRGRYNEQSF.

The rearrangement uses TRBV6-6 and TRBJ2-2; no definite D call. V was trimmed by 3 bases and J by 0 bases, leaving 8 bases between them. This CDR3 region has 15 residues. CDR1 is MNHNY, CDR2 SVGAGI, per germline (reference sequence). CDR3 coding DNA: TGTGCCAGCAGTTATACGGCCTCGAACACCGGGGAGCTGTTTTTT. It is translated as CASSYTASNTGELFF.

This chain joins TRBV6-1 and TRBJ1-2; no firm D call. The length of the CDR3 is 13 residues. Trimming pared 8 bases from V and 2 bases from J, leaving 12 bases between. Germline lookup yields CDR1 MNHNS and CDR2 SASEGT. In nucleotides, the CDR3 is TGTGCCAGCTCCCAACAGACCAACTATGGCTACACCTTC. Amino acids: CASSQQTNYGYTF.

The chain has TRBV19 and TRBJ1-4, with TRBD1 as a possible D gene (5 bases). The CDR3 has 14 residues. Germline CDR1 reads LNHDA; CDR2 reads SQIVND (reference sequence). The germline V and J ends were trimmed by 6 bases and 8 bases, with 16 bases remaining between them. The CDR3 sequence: CASSDDRVREKLFF. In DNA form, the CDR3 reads TGTGCCAGTAGCGATGACAGAGTTAGGGAAAAACTGTTTTTT.

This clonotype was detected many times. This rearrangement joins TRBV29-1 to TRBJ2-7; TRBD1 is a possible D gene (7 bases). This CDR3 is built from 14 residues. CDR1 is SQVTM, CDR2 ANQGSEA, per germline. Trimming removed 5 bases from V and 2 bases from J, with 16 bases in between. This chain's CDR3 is CSVIGQGGPYEQYF. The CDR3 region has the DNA TGCAGCGTTATCGGGCAGGGGGGCCCCTACGAGCAGTACTTC.